One sample yielded the 5 T cell receptor beta chains listed below, sequenced in a study of vaccination and CD4 T cells after COVID-19. Described treatment: roughly 10-day PBMC culture with coronavirus spike peptide pools or control peptides (ViraFEST assay). Their antigen targets remain unknown. Researchers used the Oncomine TCR Beta short-read assay to sequence DNA from cultured CD4+ T cells. TCRdb fed the PCR reads into MiXCR, producing one record per CDR3 protein. In the table there are about 20,000 distinct CDR3 sequences, 55% to 70% of which are singletons. The sequencing used CD4+ T cells from blood, cultured in vitro, collected after SARS-CoV-2 vaccination. The receptor set was obtained from a human donor who had recovered from COVID-19.

This rearrangement joins TRBV19 to TRBJ1-1; D unclear. The CDR3 is made up of 12 amino acids. Trimming took 5 bases from V and 2 from J, leaving 6 bases between them. Germline values: CDR1 LNHDA, CDR2 SQIVND (reference sequence). The CDR3 DNA reads TGTGCCAGTAGTGGCTTCAACACTGAAGCTTTCTTT. It translates to CASSGFNTEAFF.

This chain uses TRBV6-2 or TRBV6-3 with TRBJ2-3; 15 positions agree with TRBD2. Trimming cost V 2 bases and J 4 bases; bases outside gene matches: 10. The CDR3 spans 19 residues. Germline V gene lookup returns CDR1 MNHEY and CDR2 SVGEGT. The CDR3 DNA reads TGTGCCAGCAGTTACAACGGACTAGCGGGGGGGCCAGGCGCAGATACGCAGTATTTT. Amino acid sequence: CASSYNGLAGGPGADTQYF.

This clonotype appeared once. The V gene is TRBV6-1, the J gene TRBJ2-5, with 9 bases identical to TRBD1. Germline values: CDR1 MNHNS, CDR2 SASEGT. Germline trimming cut 6 bases from V and 5 bases from J; bases unmatched to any gene: 4. The CDR3 covers 13 residues. This CDR3 is CASRDRGWETQYF. The DNA for the CDR3 is TGTGCCAGCAGAGACAGGGGGTGGGAGACCCAGTACTTC.

The V and J genes are TRBV11-3 and TRBJ2-1, with 7 bases lining up with TRBD1. This CDR3 has 14 amino acids. V shed 1 base, J shed 6 bases, and the junction held 3 bases outside the gene matches. The V gene's germline CDR1 is SGHNT and CDR2 YENEEA. CDR3 in DNA: TGTGCCAGCAGCTTAGTCAGGGACAGCAATGAGCAGTTCTTC. Translating gives CASSLVRDSNEQFF.

The chain uses TRBV6-1 and TRBJ2-3; tentatively, D is TRBD1 (5 bases). This CDR3 spans 14 amino acids. Per the germline V gene, CDR1 is MNHNS and CDR2 is SASEGT. Deletions cut 11 bases from V and 0 bases from J, with 15 bases between. The CDR3 DNA follows: TGTGCCGGCTCCCCCAGGGCGAGCACAGATACGCAGTATTTT. This encodes CAGSPRASTDTQYF.